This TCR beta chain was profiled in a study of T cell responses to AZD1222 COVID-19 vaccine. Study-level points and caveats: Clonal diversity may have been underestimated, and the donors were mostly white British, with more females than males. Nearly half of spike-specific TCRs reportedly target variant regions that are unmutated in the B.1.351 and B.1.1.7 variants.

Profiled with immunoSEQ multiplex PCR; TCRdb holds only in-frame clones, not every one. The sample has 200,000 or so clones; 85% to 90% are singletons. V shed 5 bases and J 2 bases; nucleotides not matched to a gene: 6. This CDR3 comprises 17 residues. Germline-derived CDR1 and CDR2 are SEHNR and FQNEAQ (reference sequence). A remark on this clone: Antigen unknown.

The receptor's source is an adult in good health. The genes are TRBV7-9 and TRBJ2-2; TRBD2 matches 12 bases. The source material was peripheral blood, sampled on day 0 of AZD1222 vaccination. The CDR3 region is CASSLGTSGPNTGELFF. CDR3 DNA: TGTGCCAGCAGCCTTGGGACTAGCGGGCCCAACACCGGGGAGCTGTTTTTT.